This record looks at one T cell receptor (beta chain) sequence and its context. The data derive from a study of blood T cell repertoires in COVID-19. Study-wide context: The origin of the acute and convalescent COVID-19 samples was the United States, Italy and Spain. Sources were T cells, B-cell-depleted T cells, or PBMCs; the material itself was cDNA or gDNA.

Germline V CDR1 and CDR2: SGHRS, YFSETQ. V lost 5 bases, J lost 10 bases, and 13 bases lay in between. The length of the CDR3 is 12 residues. In the original processing: Using reference gene primer amplification, nucleated cell counts were estimated. Repertoires were generated with immunoSEQ multiplex PCR, while TCRdb's copy carries only in-frame clones and drops some. The V and J calls and clone size come from that table; D and trimming were worked out from the DNA. This repertoire shows 15,000 to 20,000 clones, roughly 80% found once; its top ten account for just over 9%. The rearrangement uses TRBV5-1 and TRBJ2-1, with a weak D call TRBD1 (5 bases). Sequencing was carried out using peripheral blood. This sequence originates from a human donor in a cohort sampled during active COVID-19. The CDR3 coding sequence is TGCGCCAGCAGTCAAGGGGCAAGGGAGCAGTTCTTC. Amino acids: CASSQGAREQFF.